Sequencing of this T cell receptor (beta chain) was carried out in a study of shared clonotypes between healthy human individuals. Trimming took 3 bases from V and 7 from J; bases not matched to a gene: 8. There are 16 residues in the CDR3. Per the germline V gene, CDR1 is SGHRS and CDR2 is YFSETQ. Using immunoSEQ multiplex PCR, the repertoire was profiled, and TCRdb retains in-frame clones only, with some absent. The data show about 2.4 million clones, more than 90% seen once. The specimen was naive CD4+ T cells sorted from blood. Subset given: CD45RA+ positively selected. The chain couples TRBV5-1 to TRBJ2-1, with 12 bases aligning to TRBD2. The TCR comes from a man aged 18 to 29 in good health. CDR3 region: CASSSGTSGYLNEQFF. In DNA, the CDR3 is TGCGCCAGCAGCTCCGGGACTAGCGGGTACCTAAATGAGCAGTTCTTC.